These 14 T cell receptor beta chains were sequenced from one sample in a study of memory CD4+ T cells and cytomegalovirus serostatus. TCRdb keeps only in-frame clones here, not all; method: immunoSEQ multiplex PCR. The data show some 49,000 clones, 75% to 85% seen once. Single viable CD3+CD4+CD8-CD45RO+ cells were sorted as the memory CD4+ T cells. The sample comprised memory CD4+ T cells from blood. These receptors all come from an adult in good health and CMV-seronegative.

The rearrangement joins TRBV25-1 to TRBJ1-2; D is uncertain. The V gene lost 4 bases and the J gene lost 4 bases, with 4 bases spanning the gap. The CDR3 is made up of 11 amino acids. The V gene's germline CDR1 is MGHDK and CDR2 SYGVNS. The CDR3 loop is CASSGGYGYTF. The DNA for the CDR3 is TGTGCCAGCAGTGGAGGCTATGGCTACACCTTC.

The CDR3 bases are TGTGCCAGCAGTTTTGGACGGAGATATGGCTACACCTTC. Its protein is CASSFGRRYGYTF. This chain joins TRBV28 and TRBJ1-2, with D unclear. CDR3 length equals 13 residues. V lost 3 bases to trimming and J lost 5 bases, with 10 bases between them. The germline CDR1 and CDR2 sequences are MDHEN and SYDVKM.

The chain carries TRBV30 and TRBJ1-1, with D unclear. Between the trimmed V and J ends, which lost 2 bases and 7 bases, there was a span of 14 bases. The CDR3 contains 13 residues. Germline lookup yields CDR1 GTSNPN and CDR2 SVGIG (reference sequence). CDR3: CAWSPSGGIEAFF. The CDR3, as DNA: TGTGCCTGGAGTCCCTCGGGCGGGATTGAAGCTTTCTTT.

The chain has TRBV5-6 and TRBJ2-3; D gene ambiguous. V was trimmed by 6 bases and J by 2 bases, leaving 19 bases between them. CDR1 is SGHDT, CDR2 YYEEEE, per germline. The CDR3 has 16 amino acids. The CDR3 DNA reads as TGTGCCAGCACCCGAGTCAAGGCTGGGGTCACAGATACGCAGTATTTT. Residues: CASTRVKAGVTDTQYF.

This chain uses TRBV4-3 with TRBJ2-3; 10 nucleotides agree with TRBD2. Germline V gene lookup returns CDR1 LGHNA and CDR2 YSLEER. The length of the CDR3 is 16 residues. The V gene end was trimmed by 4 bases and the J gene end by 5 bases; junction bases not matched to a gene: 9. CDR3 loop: CASSPQRGGPRDTQYF. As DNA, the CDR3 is TGCGCCAGCAGCCCCCAGCGGGGGGGGCCTAGAGATACGCAGTATTTT.

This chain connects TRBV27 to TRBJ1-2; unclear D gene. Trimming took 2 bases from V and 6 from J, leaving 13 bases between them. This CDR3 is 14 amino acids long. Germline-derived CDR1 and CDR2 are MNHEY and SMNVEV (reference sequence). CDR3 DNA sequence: TGTGCCAGCAGTTTAGGACTTTCGGGGAATGGCTACACCTTC. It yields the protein CASSLGLSGNGYTF.

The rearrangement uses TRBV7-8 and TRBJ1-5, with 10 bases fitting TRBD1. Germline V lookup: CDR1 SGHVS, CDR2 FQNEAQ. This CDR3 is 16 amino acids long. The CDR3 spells CASAGTGVYSNQPQHF. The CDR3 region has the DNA TGTGCATCAGCTGGGACAGGGGTCTATAGCAATCAGCCCCAGCATTTT.

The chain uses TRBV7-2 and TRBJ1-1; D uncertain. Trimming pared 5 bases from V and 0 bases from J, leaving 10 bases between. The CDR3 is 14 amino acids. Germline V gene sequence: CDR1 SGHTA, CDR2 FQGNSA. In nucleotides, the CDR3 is TGTGCCAGCAGCCACCCGGGAGTGAACACTGAAGCTTTCTTT. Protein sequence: CASSHPGVNTEAFF.

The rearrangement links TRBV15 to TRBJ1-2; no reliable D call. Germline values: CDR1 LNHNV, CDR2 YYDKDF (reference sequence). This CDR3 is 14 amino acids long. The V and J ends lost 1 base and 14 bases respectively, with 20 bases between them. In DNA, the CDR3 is TGTGCCACCAGCAGAGGGGTCCCGACAAGTTCGGTAACCTTC. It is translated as CATSRGVPTSSVTF.

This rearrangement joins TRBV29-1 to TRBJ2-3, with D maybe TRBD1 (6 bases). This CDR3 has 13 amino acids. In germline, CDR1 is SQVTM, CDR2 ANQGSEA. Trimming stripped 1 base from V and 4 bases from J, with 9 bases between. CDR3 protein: CSVEVTGPDTQYF. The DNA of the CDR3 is TGCAGCGTTGAAGTTACAGGGCCAGATACGCAGTATTTT.

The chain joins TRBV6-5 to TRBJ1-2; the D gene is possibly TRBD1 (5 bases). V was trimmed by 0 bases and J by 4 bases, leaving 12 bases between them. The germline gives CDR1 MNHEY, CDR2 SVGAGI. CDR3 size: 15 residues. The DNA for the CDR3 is TGTGCCAGCAGTTACTCGATGGGGGGAGGCTATGGCTACACCTTC. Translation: CASSYSMGGGYGYTF.

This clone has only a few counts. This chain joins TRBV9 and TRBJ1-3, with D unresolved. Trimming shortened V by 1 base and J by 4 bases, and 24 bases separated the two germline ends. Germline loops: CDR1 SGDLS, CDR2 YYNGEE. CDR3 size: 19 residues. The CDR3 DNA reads TGTGCCAGCAGCGTAACCCCGGCCGGCCGCGGGCTTGCGGGAAACACCATATATTTT. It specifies CASSVTPAGRGLAGNTIYF.

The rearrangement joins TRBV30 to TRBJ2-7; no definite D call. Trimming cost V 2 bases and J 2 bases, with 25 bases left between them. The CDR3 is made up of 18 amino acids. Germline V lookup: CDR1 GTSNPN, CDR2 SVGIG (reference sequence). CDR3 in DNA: TGTGCCTGGAGTCCCTTCAATGGGGATTTCGGCCTTCCCTACGAGCAGTACTTC. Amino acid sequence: CAWSPFNGDFGLPYEQYF.

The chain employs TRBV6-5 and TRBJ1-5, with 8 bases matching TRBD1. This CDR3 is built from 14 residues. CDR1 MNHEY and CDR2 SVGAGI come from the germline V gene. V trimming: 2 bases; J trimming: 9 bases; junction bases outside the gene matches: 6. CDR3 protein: CASSYRQGTGPQHF. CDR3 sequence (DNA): TGTGCCAGCAGTTACCGACAGGGGACCGGGCCCCAGCATTTT.